A selection of T cell receptor beta chains follows, all from one sample in a study of cytomegalovirus exposure and HLA in healthy donors. Data came from immunoSEQ multiplex PCR; TCRdb stores just in-frame clones and leaves some out. Of about 280,000 clones listed, about 90% are singletons. Material for sequencing was PBMCs. The receptor set was obtained from a woman under 30 in good health and CMV-seronegative. Both conserved end residues are part of each CDR3. A D gene is named only where the DNA matches it firmly. Only part of the rows carry a size: once, few, many, or a class if the clone is expanded.

j_call d_call v_call clone_size cdr3_nt cdr3_aa
TRBJ2-1 TRBD2 TRBV7-3 once TGTGCCAGCAGCTCCCGGGTTAGCGGGAATGAGCAGTTCTTC CASSSRVSGNEQFF
TRBJ2-7 TRBD1 TRBV9 . TGTGCCAGCAGCGCAGGACAGGGTACTTACGAGCAGTACTTC CASSAGQGTYEQYF
TRBJ2-7 TRBD2 TRBV2 . TGTGCCAGCAGTTTTGAGCTAGCGGGGGGTTTTCAGTACTTC CASSFELAGGFQYF
TRBJ2-5 TRBD2 TRBV5-1 . TGCGCCAGCACTCAGACTAGCGGGTTCCAAGAGACCCAGTACTTC CASTQTSGFQETQYF
TRBJ2-1 TRBD2 TRBV7-2 . TGTGCCAGCAGCTTAACTAGCGGGGGGACCTTCCACAATGAGCAGTTCTTC CASSLTSGGTFHNEQFF
TRBJ2-3 . TRBV5-8 . TGTGCCAGCAGCGGCCATCAGCGGCGCACAGATACGCAGTATTTT CASSGHQRRTDTQYF
TRBJ2-1 . TRBV7-3 . TGTGCCAGCAGGGAACAGGGCGGCCATGAGCAGTTCTTC CASREQGGHEQFF
TRBJ1-5 . TRBV18 . TGTGCCAGCTCACCCTCGGGGGAGCCCCAGCATTTT CASSPSGEPQHF
TRBJ2-1 TRBD1 TRBV5-1 . TGCGCCAGCACACTACAGGGGGCCTACAATGAGCAGTTCTTC CASTLQGAYNEQFF
TRBJ1-2 . TRBV27 . TGTGCCAGTGGGCCAAACTATGGCTACACCTTC CASGPNYGYTF
TRBJ2-7 TRBD1 TRBV7-2 once TGTGCCAGCAGCTACACTTTCCGGGACAGAAATCCCTACGAGCAGTACTTC CASSYTFRDRNPYEQYF
TRBJ2-7 TRBD1 TRBV27 once TGTGCCAGCAGAAGGACAGGGGGCATGTACGAGCAGTACTTC CASRRTGGMYEQYF
TRBJ2-5 . TRBV27 . TGTGCCAGCAGCCCAGTTTTAGCTTACCAAGAGACCCAGTACTTC CASSPVLAYQETQYF
TRBJ1-1 TRBD1 TRBV2 once TGTGCCAGCACCCTTAGGACAGGACAAAACACTGAAGCTTTCTTT CASTLRTGQNTEAFF
TRBJ1-4 TRBD1 TRBV11-2 . TGTGCCAGCAGCCTCTGGGGACAGGGCGTAGACTGGGAAAAACTGTTTTTT CASSLWGQGVDWEKLFF
TRBJ2-7 TRBD1 TRBV2 . TGTGCCAGCAGTGAATCTTTGGACAGGGTATACGAGCAGTACTTC CASSESLDRVYEQYF
TRBJ2-3 . TRBV13 . TGTGCCAGCACTTCTAGGTTCACATACACAGATACGCAGTATTTT CASTSRFTYTDTQYF
TRBJ2-1 . TRBV12-5 . TGTGCTAGTGGTGGCGGGACGGGCTACAATGAGCAGTTCTTC CASGGGTGYNEQFF
TRBJ2-7 TRBD2 TRBV7-2 . TGTGCCAGCAGCCCTAGCGGGGGCCAGGCGAACGAGCAGTACTTC CASSPSGGQANEQYF
TRBJ2-7 . TRBV4-1 . TGCGCCAGCAGCCAAGTTTTTAGCCACGAGCAGTACTTC CASSQVFSHEQYF
TRBJ2-3 . TRBV5-4 . TGTGCCAGCAGCTCGGAATTGATCTGGACAGCTAGCACAGATACGCAGTATTTT CASSSELIWTASTDTQYF
TRBJ1-3 TRBD1 TRBV5-6 . TGTGCCAGCAGCTTGACAGGGGCCGGAAACACCATATATTTT CASSLTGAGNTIYF
TRBJ1-1 TRBD1 TRBV29-1 few TGCAGCGTTGATTCCAGGGGGCGGACTGAAGCTTTCTTT CSVDSRGRTEAFF
TRBJ2-3 . TRBV13 . TGTGCCAGCAGCTTAGGGAGGGCAGATACGCAGTATTTT CASSLGRADTQYF